This T cell receptor (beta chain) came from a study of shared clonotypes between healthy human individuals. Trimming left V 7 bases short and J 7 bases short, with 15 bases between. The CDR3 is 12 amino acids. Germline V CDR1 and CDR2: SGHRS, YFSETQ. Clones were read by immunoSEQ multiplex PCR, and TCRdb kept only the in-frame ones, dropping some. The profile shows roughly 1 million clones, approximately 68% of them singletons. There are a few counts of this clone. The sample taken for sequencing was memory CD4+ T cells sorted from blood. As for subset: CD45RA-negative fraction. The rearrangement uses TRBV5-1 and TRBJ2-7; possibly TRBD1 for D (8 bases). This sequence was found in a man aged 18 to 29 in good health. CDR3: CASWTGRGEQYF. The CDR3 DNA reads TGCGCCAGCTGGACAGGGCGGGGGGAGCAGTACTTC.